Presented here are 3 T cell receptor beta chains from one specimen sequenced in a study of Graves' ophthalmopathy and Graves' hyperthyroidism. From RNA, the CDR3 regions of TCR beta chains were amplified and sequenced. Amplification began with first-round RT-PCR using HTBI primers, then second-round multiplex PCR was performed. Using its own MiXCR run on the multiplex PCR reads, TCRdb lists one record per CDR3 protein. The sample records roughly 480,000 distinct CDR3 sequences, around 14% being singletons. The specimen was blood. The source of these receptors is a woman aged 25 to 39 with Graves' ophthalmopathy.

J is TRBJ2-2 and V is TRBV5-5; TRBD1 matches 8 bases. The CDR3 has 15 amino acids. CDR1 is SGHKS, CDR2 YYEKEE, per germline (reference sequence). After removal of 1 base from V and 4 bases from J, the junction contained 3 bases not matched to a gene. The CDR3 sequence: CASSLMGTGTGELFF. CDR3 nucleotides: TGTGCCAGCAGCTTGATGGGGACAGGCACCGGGGAGCTGTTTTTT.

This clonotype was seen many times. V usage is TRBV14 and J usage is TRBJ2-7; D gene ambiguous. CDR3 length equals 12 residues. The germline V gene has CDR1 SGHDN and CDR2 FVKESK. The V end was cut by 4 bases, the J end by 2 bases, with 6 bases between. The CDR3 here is CASSRVTYEQYF. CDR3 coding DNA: TGTGCCAGCAGCCGCGTTACCTACGAGCAGTACTTC.

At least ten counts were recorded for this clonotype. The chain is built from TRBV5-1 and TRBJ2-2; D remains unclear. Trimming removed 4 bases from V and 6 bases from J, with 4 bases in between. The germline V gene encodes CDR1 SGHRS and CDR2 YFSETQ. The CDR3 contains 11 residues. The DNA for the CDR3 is TGCGCCAGCAGCGTCCCCGGGGAGCTGTTTTTT. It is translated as CASSVPGELFF.